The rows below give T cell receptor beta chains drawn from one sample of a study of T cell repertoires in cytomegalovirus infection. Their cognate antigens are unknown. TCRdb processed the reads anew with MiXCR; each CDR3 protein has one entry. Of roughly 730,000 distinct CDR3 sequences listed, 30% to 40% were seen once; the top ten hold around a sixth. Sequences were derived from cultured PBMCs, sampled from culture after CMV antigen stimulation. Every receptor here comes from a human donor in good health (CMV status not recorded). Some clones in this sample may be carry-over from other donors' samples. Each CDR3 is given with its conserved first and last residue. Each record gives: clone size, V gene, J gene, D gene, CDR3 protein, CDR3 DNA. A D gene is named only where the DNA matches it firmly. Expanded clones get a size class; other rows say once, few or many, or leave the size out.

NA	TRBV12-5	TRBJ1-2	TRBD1	CASGYGTVNYGYTF	TGTGCTAGTGGTTATGGGACAGTTAACTATGGCTACACCTTC
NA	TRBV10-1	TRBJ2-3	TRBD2	CASSDLAGFTDTQYF	TGCGCCAGCAGTGATCTAGCGGGATTCACAGATACGCAGTATTTT
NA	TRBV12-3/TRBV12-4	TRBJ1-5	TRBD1	CASRPTGRNQPQHF	TGTGCCAGCAGGCCGACAGGGCGGAATCAGCCCCAGCATTTT
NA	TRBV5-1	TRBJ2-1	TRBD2	CASNPTSGTNNEQFF	TGCGCCAGCAACCCTACTAGCGGGACTAACAATGAGCAGTTCTTC
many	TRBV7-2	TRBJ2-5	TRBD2	CASADRGLAGQETQYF	TGTGCCAGCGCGGACCGGGGACTAGCGGGACAAGAGACCCAGTACTTC
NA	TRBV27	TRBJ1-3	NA	CASTALGEVGNTIYF	TGTGCCAGCACCGCCCTGGGAGAGGTTGGAAACACCATATATTTT
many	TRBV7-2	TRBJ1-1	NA	CASSLREVATEAFF	TGTGCCAGCAGCCTTAGAGAAGTGGCCACTGAAGCTTTCTTT
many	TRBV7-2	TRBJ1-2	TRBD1	CASSLGPGTGDGYTF	TGTGCCAGCAGCTTAGGCCCCGGGACAGGGGATGGCTACACCTTC
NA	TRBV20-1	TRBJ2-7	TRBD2	CSAIPRSGGGYEQYF	TGCAGTGCTATCCCGAGGTCGGGAGGAGGTTACGAGCAGTACTTC
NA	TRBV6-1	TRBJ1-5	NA	CASSESSPQHF	TGTGCCAGCAGTGAGTCCTCGCCCCAGCATTTT
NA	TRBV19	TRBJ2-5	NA	CASSMGPVGYQETQYF	TGTGCCAGTAGTATGGGCCCCGTGGGCTACCAAGAGACCCAGTACTTC
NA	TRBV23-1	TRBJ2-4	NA	CASNLIQGTKNIQYF	TGCGCCAGCAACCTAATACAGGGAACCAAAAACATTCAGTACTTC